In this sample, the clone carrying this T cell receptor beta chain turned up many times. Its antigen is as yet unknown. These data belong to a study of read filtering for tumor transcriptome and immune sequencing. At the level of the study: Roughly 8 patients were R-ISS I, approximately 15 were R-ISS II, roughly 7 were R-ISS III. General study results and limits: Without single-read clonotypes, shared clonotype proportions correlated more between IR-seq and RNA-seq.

V dropped 3 bases and J dropped 7; count of bases not matched to a gene: 9. CDR3 length: 15 residues. Germline V gene lookup returns CDR1 ENHRY and CDR2 SYGVKD. Molecular barcoded adaptors covering alpha/delta and beta/gamma chains were used on 400 to 450 ng RNA. TCRdb analysed the reads with MiXCR anew, one entry per CDR3 protein. The sample lists about 40,000 distinct CDR3 sequences, approximately 10% occurring once. This receptor was obtained from a donor over 35 with multiple myeloma. The sequenced sample consisted of a population of CD138-negative cells sorted from bone marrow. V usage is TRBV10-3 and J usage is TRBJ2-1; the match to TRBD1 covers 7 bases. The CDR3 reads CAISDRDSDRNEQFF. The CDR3 region has the DNA TGTGCCATCAGTGACCGGGACAGCGATCGTAATGAGCAGTTCTTC.